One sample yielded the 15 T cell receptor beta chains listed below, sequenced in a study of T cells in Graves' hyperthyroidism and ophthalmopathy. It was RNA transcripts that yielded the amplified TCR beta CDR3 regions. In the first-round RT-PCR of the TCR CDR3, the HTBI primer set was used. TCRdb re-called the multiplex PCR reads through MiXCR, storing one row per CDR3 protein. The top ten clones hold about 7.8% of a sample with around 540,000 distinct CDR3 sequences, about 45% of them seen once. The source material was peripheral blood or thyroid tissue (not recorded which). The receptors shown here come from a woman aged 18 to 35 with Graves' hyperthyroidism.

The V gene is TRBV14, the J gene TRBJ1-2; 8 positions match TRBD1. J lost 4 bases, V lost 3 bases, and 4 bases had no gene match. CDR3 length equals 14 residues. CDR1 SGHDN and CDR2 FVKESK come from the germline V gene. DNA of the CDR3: TGTGCCAGCAGCCACGCAGGGGGCAGCTATGGCTACACCTTC. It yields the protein CASSHAGGSYGYTF.

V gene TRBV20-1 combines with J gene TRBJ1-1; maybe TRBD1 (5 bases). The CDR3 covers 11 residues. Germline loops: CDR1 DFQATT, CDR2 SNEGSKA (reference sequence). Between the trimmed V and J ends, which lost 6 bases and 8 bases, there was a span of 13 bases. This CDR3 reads CSARDELEAFF. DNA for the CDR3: TGCAGTGCCCGGGACGAACTCGAAGCTTTCTTT.

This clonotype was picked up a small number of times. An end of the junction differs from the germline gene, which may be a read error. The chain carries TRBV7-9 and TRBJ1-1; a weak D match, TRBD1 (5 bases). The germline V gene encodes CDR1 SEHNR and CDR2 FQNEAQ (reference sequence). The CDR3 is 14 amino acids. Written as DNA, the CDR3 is TGCGCCAGCAGATCTGACAGACTGAACACTGAAGCTTTCTTT. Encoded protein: CASRSDRLNTEAFF.

This CDR3 reads CSAIRDFNTGELFF. The CDR3 nucleotides read TGCAGTGCTATCCGGGACTTCAACACCGGGGAGCTGTTTTTT. This chain uses TRBV20-1 with TRBJ2-2, with TRBD2 as a possible D gene (6 bases). V was cut by 4 bases and J by 2 bases, with 11 bases left in between. The CDR3 runs 14 residues. Germline V gene sequence: CDR1 DFQATT, CDR2 SNEGSKA (reference sequence).

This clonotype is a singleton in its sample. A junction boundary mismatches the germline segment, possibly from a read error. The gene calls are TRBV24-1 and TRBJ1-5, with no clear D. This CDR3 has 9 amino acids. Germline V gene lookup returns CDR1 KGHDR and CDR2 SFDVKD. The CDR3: CATSEPRYF. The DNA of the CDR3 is TGTGCCACCAGTGAGCCCAGGTATTTT.

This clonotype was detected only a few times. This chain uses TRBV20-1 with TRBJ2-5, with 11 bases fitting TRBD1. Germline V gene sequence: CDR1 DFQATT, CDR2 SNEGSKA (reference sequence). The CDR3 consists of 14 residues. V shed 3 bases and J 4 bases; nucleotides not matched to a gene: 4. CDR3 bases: TGCAGTGCTAGCTTCGGGACAGGGGGAGAGACCCAGTACTTC. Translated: CSASFGTGGETQYF.

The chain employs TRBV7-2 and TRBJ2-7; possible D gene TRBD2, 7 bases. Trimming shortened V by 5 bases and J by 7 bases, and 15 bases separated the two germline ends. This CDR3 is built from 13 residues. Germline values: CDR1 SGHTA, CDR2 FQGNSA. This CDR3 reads CASSHQGGDEQYF. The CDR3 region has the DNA TGTGCCAGCAGCCACCAAGGGGGGGATGAGCAGTACTTC.

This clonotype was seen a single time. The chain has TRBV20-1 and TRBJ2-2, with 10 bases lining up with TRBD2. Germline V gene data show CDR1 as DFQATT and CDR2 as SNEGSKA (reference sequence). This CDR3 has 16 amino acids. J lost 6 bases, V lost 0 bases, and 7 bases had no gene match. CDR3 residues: CSARDITSGKSGELFF. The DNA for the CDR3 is TGCAGTGCTAGAGATATAACTAGCGGGAAATCCGGGGAGCTGTTTTTT.

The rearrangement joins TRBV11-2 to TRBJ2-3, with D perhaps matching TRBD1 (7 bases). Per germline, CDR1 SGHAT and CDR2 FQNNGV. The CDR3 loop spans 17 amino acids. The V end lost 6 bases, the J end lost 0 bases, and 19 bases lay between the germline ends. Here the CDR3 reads CASRAPQGGPSTDTQYF. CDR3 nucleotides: TGTGCCAGCAGAGCACCCCAGGGGGGACCTAGCACAGATACGCAGTATTTT. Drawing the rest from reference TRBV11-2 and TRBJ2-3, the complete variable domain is EAGVAQSPRYKIIEKRQSVAFWCNPISGHATLYWYQQILGQGPKLLIQFQNNGVVDDSQLPKDRFSAERLKGVDSTLKIQPAKLEDSAVYLCASRAPQGGPSTDTQYFGPGTRLTVL.

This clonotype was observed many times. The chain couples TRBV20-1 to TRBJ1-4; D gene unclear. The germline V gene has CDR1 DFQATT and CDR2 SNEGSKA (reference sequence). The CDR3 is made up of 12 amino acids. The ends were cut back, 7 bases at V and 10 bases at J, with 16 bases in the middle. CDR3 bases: TGCAGTGGCCACGAGGGTGACGCAAAACTGTTTTTT. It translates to CSGHEGDAKLFF.

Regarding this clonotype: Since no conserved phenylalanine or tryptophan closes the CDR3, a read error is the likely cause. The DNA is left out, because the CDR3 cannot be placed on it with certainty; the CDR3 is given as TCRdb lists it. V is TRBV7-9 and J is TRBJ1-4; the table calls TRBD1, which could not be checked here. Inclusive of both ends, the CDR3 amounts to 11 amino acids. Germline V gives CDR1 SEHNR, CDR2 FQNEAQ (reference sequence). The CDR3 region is CASSAPGTGGE.

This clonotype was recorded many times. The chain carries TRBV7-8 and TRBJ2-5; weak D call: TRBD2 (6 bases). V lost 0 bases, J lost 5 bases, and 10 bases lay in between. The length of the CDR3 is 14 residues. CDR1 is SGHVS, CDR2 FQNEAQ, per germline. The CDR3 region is CASSLATGAETQYF. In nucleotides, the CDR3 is TGTGCCAGCAGCTTAGCGACGGGAGCGGAGACCCAGTACTTC.

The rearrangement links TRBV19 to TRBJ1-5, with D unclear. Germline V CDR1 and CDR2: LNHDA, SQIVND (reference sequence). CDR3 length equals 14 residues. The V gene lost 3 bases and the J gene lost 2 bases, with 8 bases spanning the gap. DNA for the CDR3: TGTGCCAGTAGTATCGCAGAACGCAATCAGCCCCAGCATTTT. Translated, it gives CASSIAERNQPQHF.

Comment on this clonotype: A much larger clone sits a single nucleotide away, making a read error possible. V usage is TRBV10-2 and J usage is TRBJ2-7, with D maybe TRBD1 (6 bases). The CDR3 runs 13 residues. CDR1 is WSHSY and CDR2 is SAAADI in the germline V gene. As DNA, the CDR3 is TGCAGCGTCCGAGGGACATTCCTACAGGAGCAGTACTTC. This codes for CSVRGTFLQEQYF.

The CDR3 region has the DNA TGTGCCACCAGCAGCGACGGACAGGGGGCAATCGAGCAGTACTTC. Translating gives CATSSDGQGAIEQYF. J is TRBJ2-7 and V is TRBV15; 11 bases agree with TRBD1. V lost 3 bases, J lost 6 bases, and 7 bases stayed unmatched. Germline V gives CDR1 LNHNV, CDR2 YYDKDF (reference sequence). The CDR3 covers 15 residues.